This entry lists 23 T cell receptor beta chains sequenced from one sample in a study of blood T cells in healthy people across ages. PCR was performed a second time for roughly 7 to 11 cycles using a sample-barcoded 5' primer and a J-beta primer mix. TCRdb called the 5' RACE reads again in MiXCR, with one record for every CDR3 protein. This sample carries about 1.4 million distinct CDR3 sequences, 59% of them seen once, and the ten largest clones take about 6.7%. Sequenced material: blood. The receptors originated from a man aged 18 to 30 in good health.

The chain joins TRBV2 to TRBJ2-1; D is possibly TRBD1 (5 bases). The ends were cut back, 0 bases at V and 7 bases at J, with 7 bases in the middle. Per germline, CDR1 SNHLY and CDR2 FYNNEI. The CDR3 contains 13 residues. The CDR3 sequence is CASSEAQGNEQFF. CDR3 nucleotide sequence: TGTGCCAGCAGTGAAGCTCAGGGAAATGAGCAGTTCTTC.

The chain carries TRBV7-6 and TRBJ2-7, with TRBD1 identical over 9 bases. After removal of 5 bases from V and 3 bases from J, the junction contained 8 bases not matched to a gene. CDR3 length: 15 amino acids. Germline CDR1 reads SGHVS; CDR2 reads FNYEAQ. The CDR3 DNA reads TGTGCCAGCAGCCCGGGGACAGGGAGTAACTACGAGCAGTACTTC. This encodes CASSPGTGSNYEQYF.

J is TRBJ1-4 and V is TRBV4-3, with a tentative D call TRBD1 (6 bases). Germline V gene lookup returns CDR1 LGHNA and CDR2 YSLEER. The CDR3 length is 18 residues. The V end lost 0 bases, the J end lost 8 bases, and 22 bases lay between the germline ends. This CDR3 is CASSQDAGTTGRLEKLFF. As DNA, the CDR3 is TGCGCCAGCAGCCAAGACGCCGGGACAACGGGTCGGTTGGAAAAACTGTTTTTT.

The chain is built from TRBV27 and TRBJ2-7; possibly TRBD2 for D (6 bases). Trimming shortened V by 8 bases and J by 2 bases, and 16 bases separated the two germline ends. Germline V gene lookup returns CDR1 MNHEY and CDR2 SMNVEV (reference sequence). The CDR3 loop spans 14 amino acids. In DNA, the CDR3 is TGTGCCAGCTCACCAGGGACTCTTCCCTACGAGCAGTACTTC. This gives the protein CASSPGTLPYEQYF.

The CDR3 reads CSVVGTAYNEQFF. The CDR3 DNA reads TGCAGCGTAGTGGGGACAGCCTACAATGAGCAGTTCTTC. The V and J genes are TRBV29-1 and TRBJ2-1; 7 nucleotides agree with TRBD1. The CDR3 contains 13 residues. Germline V gene sequence: CDR1 SQVTM, CDR2 ANQGSEA. The J segment lost 2 bases and the V segment lost 6 bases, leaving 4 bases of the junction unmatched.

The CDR3 coding sequence is TGCGCCAGCAGCTCCCGGGAGGGGGGGCGATGGGGCACTGAAGCTTTCTTT. Protein: CASSSREGGRWGTEAFF. The chain links TRBV5-1 to TRBJ1-1; possible D gene TRBD1, 6 bases. The germline gives CDR1 SGHRS, CDR2 YFSETQ. CDR3 length: 17 amino acids. V lost 3 bases and J 4 bases, leaving 22 bases between the germline ends. Full variable domain (missing parts from reference TRBV5-1 and TRBJ1-1): KAGVTQTPRYLIKTRGQQVTLSCSPISGHRSVSWYQQTPGQGLQFLFEYFSETQRNKGNFPGRFSGRQFSNSRSEMNVSTLELGDSALYLCASSSREGGRWGTEAFFGQGTRLTVV.

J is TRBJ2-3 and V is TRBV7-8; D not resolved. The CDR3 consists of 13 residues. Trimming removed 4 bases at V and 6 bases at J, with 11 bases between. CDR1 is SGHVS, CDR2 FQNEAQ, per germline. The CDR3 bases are TGTGCCAGCAGCTCTCCGACTCGGGATACGCAGTATTTT. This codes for CASSSPTRDTQYF.

As DNA, the CDR3 is TGTGCCAGCAGGATAGACAGGGGGCTTACTGAAGCTTTCTTT. Its translation is CASRIDRGLTEAFF. The V and J genes are TRBV7-2 and TRBJ1-1; 10 bases are shared with TRBD1. V was pared by 6 bases and J by 5 bases, with 6 bases of the junction left unmatched. CDR3 size: 14 residues. Germline V gene sequence: CDR1 SGHTA, CDR2 FQGNSA.

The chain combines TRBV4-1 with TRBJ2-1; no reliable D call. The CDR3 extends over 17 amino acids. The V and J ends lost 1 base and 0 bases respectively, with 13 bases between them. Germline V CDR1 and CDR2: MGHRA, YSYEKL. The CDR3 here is CASSQVDLGFSYNEQFF. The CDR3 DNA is TGCGCCAGCAGCCAAGTCGATCTAGGGTTCTCCTACAATGAGCAGTTCTTC.

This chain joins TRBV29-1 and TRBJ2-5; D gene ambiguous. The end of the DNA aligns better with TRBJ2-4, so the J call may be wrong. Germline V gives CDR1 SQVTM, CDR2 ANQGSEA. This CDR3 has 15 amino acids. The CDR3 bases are TGCAGCGTTGAACTCCGGGCTTCGGCCAAAAACATTCAGTACTTC. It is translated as CSVELRASAKNIQYF.

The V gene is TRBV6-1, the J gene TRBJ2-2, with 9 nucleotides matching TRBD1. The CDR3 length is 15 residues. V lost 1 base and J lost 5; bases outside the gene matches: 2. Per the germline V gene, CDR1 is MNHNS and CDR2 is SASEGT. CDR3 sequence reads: CASSEGTGETGELFF. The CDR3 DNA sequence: TGTGCCAGCAGTGAAGGGACAGGGGAGACCGGGGAGCTGTTTTTT.

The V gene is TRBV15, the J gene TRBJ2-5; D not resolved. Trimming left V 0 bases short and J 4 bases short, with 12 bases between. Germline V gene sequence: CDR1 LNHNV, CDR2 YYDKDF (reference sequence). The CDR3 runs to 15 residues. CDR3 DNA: TGTGCCACCAGCAGAGACAGCAGAACGGGAGAGACCCAGTACTTC. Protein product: CATSRDSRTGETQYF. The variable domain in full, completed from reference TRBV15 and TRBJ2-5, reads DAMVIQNPRYQVTQFGKPVTLSCSQTLNHNVMYWYQQKSSQAPKLLFHYYDKDFNNEADTPDNFQSRRPNTSFCFLDIRSPGLGDTAMYLCATSRDSRTGETQYFGPGTRLLVL.

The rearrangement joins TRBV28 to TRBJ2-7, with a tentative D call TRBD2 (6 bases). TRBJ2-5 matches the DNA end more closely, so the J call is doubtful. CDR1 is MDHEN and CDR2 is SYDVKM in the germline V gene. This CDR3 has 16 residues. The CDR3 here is CASSFLVAAGGETQYF. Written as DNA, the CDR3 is TGTGCCAGCAGTTTTTTGGTAGCGGCTGGTGGGGAGACCCAGTACTTC.

In nucleotides, the CDR3 is TGTGCCAGCAGTAACCCAGGGGACTTCTACGAGCAGTACTTC. It codes for CASSNPGDFYEQYF. The V and J genes are TRBV25-1 and TRBJ2-7, with D perhaps TRBD1 or TRBD2 (6 bases each). The length of the CDR3 is 14 residues. V lost 5 bases to trimming and J lost 3 bases, with 14 bases between them. Germline V gene lookup returns CDR1 MGHDK and CDR2 SYGVNS.

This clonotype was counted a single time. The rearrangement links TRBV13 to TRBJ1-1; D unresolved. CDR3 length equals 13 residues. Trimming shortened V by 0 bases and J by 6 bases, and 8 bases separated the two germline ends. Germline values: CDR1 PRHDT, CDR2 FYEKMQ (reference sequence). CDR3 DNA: TGTGCCAGCAGCTTAGGCCCCCGTTCTGAAGCTTTCTTT. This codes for CASSLGPRSEAFF.

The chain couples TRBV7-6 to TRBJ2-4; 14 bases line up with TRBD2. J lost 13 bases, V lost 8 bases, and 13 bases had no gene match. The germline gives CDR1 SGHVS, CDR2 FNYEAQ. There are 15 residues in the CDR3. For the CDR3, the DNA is TGTGCCAGCGGATTTGGGACTAGCGGGGGAAATGAGCAGTACTTC. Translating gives CASGFGTSGGNEQYF.

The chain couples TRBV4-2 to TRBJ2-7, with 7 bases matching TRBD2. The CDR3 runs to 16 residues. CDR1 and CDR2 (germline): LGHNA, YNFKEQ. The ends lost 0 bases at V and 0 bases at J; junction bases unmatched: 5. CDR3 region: CASSQERGMSSYEQYF. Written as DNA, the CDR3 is TGTGCCAGCAGCCAAGAGCGGGGGATGAGCTCCTACGAGCAGTACTTC.

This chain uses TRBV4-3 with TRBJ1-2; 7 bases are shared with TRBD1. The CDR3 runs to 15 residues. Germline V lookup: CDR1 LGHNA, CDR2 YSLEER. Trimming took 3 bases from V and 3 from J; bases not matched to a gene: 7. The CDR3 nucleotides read TGCGCCAGCAGCCAGTTGGGACAGCCCTACTATGGCTACACCTTC. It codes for CASSQLGQPYYGYTF.

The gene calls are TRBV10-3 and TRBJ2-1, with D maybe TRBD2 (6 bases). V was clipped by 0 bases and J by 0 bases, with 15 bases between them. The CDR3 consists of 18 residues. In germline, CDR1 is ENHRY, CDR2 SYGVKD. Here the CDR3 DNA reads TGTGCCATCAGTGAGTCGACTAGTCCGGGTGGCTCCTACAATGAGCAGTTCTTC. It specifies CAISESTSPGGSYNEQFF.

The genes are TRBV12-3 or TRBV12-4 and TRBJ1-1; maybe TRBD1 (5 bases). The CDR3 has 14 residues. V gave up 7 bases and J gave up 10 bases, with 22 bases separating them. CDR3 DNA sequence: TGTGCCAGCAATCGTCGGGACGACGGGGCGAGAGCTTTCTTT. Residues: CASNRRDDGARAFF.

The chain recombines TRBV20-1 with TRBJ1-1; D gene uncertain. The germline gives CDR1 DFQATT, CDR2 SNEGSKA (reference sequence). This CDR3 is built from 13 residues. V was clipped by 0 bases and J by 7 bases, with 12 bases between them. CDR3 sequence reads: CSAREARAYEAFF. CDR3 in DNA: TGCAGTGCTAGAGAAGCACGGGCCTATGAAGCTTTCTTT.

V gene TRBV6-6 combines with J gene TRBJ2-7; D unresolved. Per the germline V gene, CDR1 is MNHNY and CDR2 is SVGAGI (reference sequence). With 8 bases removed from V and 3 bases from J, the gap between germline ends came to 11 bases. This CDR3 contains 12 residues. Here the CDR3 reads CASGVMVYEQYF. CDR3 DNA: TGTGCCAGCGGTGTTATGGTCTACGAGCAGTACTTC.

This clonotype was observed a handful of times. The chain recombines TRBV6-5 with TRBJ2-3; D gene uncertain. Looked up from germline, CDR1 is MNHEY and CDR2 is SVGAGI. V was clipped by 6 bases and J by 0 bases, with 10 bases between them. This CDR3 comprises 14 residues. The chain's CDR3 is CASRGGASTDTQYF. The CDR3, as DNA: TGTGCCAGCAGGGGCGGCGCCAGCACAGATACGCAGTATTTT.